This T cell receptor beta chain is from a study of CD4 T cells in relation to SARS-CoV-2 and coronaviruses. Sequencing was performed with immunoSEQ multiplex PCR; in TCRdb, only in-frame clones are kept and a portion is missing. The table records just over 15,000 clones, roughly 80% of them present only once. CD4+ T cells from unexposed donors were obtained before the COVID-19 pandemic (2011-2018). The cells were cultured for roughly 11 days before CD4+ T cells were isolated. This CDR3 spans 14 amino acids. V lost 1 base to trimming and J lost 5 bases, with 12 bases between them. From germline, CDR1 is MGHDK and CDR2 SYGVNS. In the case of this clone: The antigen remains undetermined.

The clonotype originates from a human donor in good health. The rearrangement joins TRBV25-1 to TRBJ2-7; D is ambiguous. The sequencing sample was made of CD4+ T cells from PBMCs, cultured in vitro. The DNA for the CDR3 is TGTGCCAGCAGTGAATCACCTTCTAGACACGAGCAGTACTTC. Protein: CASSESPSRHEQYF.